The 5 T cell receptor beta chains given below trace back to one sample, sequenced in a study of cytomegalovirus exposure and HLA in healthy donors. In the PCR, 60 Vbeta and 13 Jbeta primers were used. The data were produced by immunoSEQ multiplex PCR, yet TCRdb's version contains in-frame clones alone and is incomplete. The sample shows roughly 150,000 clones, approximately 80% of them seen only once. The source material was PBMCs. The receptors shown here come from a male donor in good health and CMV-seronegative.

The table lists this clone with a count of one. This sequence joins TRBV9 and TRBJ2-3, with D perhaps matching TRBD1 (6 bases). Trimming shortened V by 4 bases and J by 0 bases, and 12 bases separated the two germline ends. The CDR3 consists of 15 residues. Germline loops: CDR1 SGDLS, CDR2 YYNGEE. The CDR3 DNA reads TGTGCCAGCAGCCCCCAGGGGAGAAGCACAGATACGCAGTATTTT. This translates into CASSPQGRSTDTQYF.

On this clone itself: An end of the junction differs from the germline gene, which may be a read error. The chain uses TRBV5-1 and TRBJ1-2; 8 nucleotides match TRBD1. The CDR3 has 14 amino acids. Germline V CDR1 and CDR2: SGHRS, YFSETQ. DNA of the CDR3: TGCGCCAGCAGCTTGGGAACAGGGGGGTATGGCTATACCTTC. Translation: CASSLGTGGYGYTF.

The chain uses TRBV4-1 and TRBJ1-1; possibly TRBD1 for D (5 bases). Germline V lookup: CDR1 MGHRA, CDR2 YSYEKL. The CDR3 totals 17 residues. V was trimmed by 0 bases and J by 2 bases, leaving 16 bases between them. The CDR3 sequence: CASSQDRYGGANTEAFF. The CDR3 DNA reads as TGCGCCAGCAGCCAAGATAGGTACGGAGGGGCCAACACTGAAGCTTTCTTT.

This chain joins TRBV5-1 and TRBJ1-1; 9 nucleotides agree with TRBD1. This CDR3 is built from 18 residues. CDR1 is SGHRS, CDR2 YFSETQ, per germline. The J segment lost 3 bases and the V segment lost 5 bases, leaving 17 bases of the junction unmatched. CDR3 coding DNA: TGCGCCAGCAGTTTTTTTCTTATAAACAGGGGGCAGGACACTGAAGCTTTCTTT. Protein: CASSFFLINRGQDTEAFF.

The rearrangement links TRBV19 to TRBJ1-3, with TRBD1 as a possible D gene (5 bases). The CDR3 totals 17 residues. CDR1 LNHDA and CDR2 SQIVND come from the germline V gene (reference sequence). The V end was cut by 3 bases, the J end by 1 base, with 16 bases between. The CDR3 region is CASSIGDRYLSGNTIYF. For the CDR3, the DNA is TGTGCCAGTAGTATCGGAGACAGATATTTATCTGGAAACACCATATATTTT. The full variable domain, completed using reference TRBV19 and TRBJ1-3, is DGGITQSPKYLFRKEGQNVTLSCEQNLNHDAMYWYRQDPGQGLRLIYYSQIVNDFQKGDIAEGYSVSREKKESFPLTVTSAQKNPTAFYLCASSIGDRYLSGNTIYFGEGSWLTVV.